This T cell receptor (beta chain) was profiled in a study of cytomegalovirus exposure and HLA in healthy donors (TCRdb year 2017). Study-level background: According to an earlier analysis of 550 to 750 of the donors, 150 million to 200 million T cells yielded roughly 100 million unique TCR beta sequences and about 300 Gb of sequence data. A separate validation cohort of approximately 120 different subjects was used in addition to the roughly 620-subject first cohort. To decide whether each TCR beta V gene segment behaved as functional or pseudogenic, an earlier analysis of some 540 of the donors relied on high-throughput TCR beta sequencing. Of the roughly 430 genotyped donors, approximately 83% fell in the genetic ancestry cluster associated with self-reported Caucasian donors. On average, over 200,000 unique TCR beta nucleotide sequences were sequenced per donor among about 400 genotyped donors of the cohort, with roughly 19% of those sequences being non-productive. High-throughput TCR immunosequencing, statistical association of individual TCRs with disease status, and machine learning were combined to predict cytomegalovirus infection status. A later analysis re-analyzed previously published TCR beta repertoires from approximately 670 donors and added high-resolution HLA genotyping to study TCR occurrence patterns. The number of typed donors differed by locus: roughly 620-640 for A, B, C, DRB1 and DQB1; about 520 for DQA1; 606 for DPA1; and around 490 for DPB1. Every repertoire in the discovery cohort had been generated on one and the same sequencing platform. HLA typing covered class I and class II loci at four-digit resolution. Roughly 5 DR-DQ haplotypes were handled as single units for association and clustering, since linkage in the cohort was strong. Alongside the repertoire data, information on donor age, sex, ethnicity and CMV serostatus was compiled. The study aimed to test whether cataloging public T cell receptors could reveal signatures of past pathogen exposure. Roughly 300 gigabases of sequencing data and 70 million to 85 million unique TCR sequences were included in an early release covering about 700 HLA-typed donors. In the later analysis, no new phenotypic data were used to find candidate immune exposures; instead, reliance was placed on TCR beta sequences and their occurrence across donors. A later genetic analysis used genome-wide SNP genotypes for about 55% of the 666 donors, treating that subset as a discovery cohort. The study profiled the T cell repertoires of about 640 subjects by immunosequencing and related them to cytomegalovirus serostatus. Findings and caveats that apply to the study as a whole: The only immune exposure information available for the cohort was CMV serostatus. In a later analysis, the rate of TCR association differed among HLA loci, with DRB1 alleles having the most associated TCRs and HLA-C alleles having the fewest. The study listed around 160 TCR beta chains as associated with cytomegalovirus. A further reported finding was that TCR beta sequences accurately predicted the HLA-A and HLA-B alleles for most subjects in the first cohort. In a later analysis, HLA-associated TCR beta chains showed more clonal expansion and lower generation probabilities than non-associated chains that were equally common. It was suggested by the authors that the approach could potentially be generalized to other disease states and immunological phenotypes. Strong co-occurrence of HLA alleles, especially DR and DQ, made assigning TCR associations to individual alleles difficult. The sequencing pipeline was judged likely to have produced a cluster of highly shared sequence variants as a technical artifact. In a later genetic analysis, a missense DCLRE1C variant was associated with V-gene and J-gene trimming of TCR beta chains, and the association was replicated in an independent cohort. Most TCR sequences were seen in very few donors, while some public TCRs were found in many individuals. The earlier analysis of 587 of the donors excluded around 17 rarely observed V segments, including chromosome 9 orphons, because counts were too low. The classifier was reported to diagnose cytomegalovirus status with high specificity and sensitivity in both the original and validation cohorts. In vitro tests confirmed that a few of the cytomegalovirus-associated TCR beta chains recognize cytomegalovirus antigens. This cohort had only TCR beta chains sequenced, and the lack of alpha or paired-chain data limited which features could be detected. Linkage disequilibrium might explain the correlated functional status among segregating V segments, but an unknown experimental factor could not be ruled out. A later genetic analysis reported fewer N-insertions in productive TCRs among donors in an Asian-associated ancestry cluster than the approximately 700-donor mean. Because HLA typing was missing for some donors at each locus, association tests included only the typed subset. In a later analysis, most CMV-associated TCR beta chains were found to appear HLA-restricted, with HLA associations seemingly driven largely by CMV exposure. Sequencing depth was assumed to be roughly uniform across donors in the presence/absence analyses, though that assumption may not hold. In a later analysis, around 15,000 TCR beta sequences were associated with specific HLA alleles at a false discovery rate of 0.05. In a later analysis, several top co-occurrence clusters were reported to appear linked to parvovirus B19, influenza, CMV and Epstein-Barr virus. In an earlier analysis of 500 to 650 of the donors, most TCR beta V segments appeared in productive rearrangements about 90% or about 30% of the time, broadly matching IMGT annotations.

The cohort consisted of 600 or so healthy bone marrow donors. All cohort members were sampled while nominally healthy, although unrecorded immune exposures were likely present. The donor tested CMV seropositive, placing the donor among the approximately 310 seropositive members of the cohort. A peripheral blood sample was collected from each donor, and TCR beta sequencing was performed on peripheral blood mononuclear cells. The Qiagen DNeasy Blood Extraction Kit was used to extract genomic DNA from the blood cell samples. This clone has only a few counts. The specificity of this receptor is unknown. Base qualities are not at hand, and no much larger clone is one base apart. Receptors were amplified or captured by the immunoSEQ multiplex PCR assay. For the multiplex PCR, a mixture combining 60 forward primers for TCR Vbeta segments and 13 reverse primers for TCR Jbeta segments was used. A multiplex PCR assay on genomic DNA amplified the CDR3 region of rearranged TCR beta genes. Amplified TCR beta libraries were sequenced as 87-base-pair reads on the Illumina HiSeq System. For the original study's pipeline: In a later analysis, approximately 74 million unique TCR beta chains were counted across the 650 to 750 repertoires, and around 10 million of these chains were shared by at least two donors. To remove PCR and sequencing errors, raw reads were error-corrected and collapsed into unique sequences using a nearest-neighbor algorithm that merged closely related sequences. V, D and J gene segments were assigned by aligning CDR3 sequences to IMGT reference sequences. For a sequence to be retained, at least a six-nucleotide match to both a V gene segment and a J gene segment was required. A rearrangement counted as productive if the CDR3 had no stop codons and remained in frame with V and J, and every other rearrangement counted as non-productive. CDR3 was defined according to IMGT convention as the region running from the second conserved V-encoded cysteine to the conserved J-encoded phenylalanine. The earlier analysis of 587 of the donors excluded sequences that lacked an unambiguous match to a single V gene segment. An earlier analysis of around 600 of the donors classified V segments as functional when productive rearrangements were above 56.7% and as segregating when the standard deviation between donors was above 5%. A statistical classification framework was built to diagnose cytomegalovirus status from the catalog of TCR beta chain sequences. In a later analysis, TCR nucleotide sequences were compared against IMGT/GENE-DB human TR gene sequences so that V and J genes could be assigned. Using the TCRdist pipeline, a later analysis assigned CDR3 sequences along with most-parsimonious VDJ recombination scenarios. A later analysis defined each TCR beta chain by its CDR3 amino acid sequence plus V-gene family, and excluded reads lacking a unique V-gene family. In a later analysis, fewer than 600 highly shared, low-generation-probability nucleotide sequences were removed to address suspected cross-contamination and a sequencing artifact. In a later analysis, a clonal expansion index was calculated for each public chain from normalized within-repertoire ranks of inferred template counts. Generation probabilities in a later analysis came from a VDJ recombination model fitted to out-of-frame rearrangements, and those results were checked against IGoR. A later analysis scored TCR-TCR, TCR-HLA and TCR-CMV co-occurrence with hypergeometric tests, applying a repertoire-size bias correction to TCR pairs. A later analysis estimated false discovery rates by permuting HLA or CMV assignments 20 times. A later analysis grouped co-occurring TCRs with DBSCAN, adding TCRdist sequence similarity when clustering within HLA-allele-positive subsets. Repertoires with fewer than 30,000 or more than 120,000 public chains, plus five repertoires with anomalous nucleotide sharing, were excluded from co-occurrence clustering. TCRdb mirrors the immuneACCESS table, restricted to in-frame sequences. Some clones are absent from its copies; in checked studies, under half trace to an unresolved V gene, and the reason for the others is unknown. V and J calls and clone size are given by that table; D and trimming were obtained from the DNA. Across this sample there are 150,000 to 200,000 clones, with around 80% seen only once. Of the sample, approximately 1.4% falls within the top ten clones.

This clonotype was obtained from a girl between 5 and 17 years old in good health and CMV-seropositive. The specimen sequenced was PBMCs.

The sequence in DNA is TGTGCCTGGACCCGACAAGGCACAGATACGCAGTATTTT. Translated, it gives CAWTRQGTDTQYF. Recombination connected TRBV30 to TRBJ2-3, with no confidently assigned D gene. Trimming takes 4 bases from V and 1 base from J, and the germline ends sit 9 bases apart. Reading the germline V gene (reference sequence) gives CDR1 GTSNPN and CDR2 SVGIG. The CDR3 numbers 13 residues from cysteine through phenylalanine. The CDR3 DNA has 39 bases and is translated from base 1.